This T cell receptor beta chain was captured by sequencing in a study of cytomegalovirus exposure and HLA in healthy donors. Study-level points and caveats: Among the CMV-associated chains, three were confirmed in vitro as specific for CMV antigens. In a later analysis, specific HLA alleles were associated with 15,000 to 20,000 TCR beta sequences at a 0.05 false discovery rate.

In regard to this clone: What it recognizes is unknown.

PCR primers comprised 60 Vbeta and 13 Jbeta primers. Libraries were prepared by immunoSEQ multiplex PCR; TCRdb keeps only in-frame clonotypes and omits some of them. The sample holds about 150,000 clones; approximately 80% are singletons and the top ten take nearly 2.5%. The CDR3 contains 15 residues. Looked up from germline, CDR1 is MNHEY and CDR2 is SVGAGI. The V and J ends lost 2 bases and 10 bases, in that order; junction bases with no gene match: 6. The sequencing sample was made of PBMCs. This chain connects TRBV6-5 to TRBJ1-6; 9 bases match TRBD1. The receptor was derived from a male donor in good health and CMV-seronegative. The CDR3 sequence is CASSYLTGGDSPLHF. DNA of the CDR3: TGTGCCAGCAGTTACCTGACAGGGGGAGACTCACCCCTCCACTTT.